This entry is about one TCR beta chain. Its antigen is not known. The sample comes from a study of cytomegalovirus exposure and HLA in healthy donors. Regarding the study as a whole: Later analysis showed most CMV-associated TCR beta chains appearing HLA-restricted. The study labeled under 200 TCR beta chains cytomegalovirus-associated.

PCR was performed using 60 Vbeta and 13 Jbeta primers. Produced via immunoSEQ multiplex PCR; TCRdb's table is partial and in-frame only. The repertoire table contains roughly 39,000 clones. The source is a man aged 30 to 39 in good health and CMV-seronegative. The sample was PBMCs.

The CDR3 protein is CASSPLGQGSNQPQHF. The CDR3 DNA follows: TGTGCCAGCAGTCCGCTCGGACAGGGCAGCAATCAGCCCCAGCATTTT. The chain uses TRBV6-6 and TRBJ1-5, with 8 bases lining up with TRBD1. The junction had 7 bases not matched to a gene; V was cut back by 5 bases and J by 1 base. Germline values: CDR1 MNHNY, CDR2 SVGAGI (reference sequence). This CDR3 comprises 16 residues.